These 30 T cell receptor beta chains originate from one sample sequenced in a study of CD8+CD57+ T cells in acquired aplastic anemia. Patients chosen for sequencing had CD8+CD57+ cells that had expanded, as shown by flow cytometry. TCR beta VDJ combinations and CDR3 sequences were profiled from genomic DNA. TCRdb reprocessed the reads via MiXCR and lists one record per CDR3 protein. The table lists roughly 150,000 distinct CDR3 sequences, over 40% of them singletons. The sample taken for sequencing was sorted CD4+, CD8+, or CD8+CD57+ T cells (not recorded which) from PBMCs. These receptors all stem from a human donor with aplastic anemia.

The chain employs TRBV24-1 and TRBJ1-4; D possibly corresponds to TRBD1 (5 bases). Trimming removed 3 bases at V and 10 bases at J, with 8 bases between. CDR1 is KGHDR, CDR2 SFDVKD, per germline. There are 12 residues in the CDR3. The CDR3 here is CATSDGDGKLFF. The CDR3 DNA sequence: TGTGCCACCAGTGATGGGGACGGAAAACTGTTTTTT.

The chain recombines TRBV19 with TRBJ1-1; D possibly corresponds to TRBD1 (5 bases). Germline CDR1 is LNHDA and CDR2 is SQIVND (reference sequence). The CDR3 contains 13 residues. With 7 bases removed from V and 8 bases from J, the gap between germline ends came to 17 bases. This chain's CDR3 is CASKVQGSGEAFF. DNA for the CDR3: TGTGCCAGTAAGGTTCAGGGCTCTGGGGAAGCTTTCTTT. Full variable domain (remainder filled in from reference TRBV19 and TRBJ1-1): DGGITQSPKYLFRKEGQNVTLSCEQNLNHDAMYWYRQDPGQGLRLIYYSQIVNDFQKGDIAEGYSVSREKKESFPLTVTSAQKNPTAFYLCASKVQGSGEAFFGQGTRLTVV.

V and J are TRBV19 and TRBJ1-1; D ambiguous. The V end lost 3 bases, the J end lost 5 bases, and 13 bases lay between the germline ends. CDR1 LNHDA and CDR2 SQIVND come from the germline V gene (reference sequence). The CDR3 runs 14 residues. The CDR3 DNA is TGTGCCAGTAGTATTGTGAGTGGTGGGACTGAAGCTTTCTTT. The encoded protein is CASSIVSGGTEAFF.

This chain uses TRBV20-1 with TRBJ2-7; the match to TRBD1 covers 10 bases. The CDR3 is 12 amino acids. Germline CDR1 reads DFQATT; CDR2 reads SNEGSKA (reference sequence). CDR3 nucleotide sequence: TGCAGCCCCGGACAGGGGGCCTACGAGCAGTACTTC. This encodes CSPGQGAYEQYF.

A remark on this clonotype: The junction shows a germline mismatch at one end, possibly a read error. The chain employs TRBV15 and TRBJ2-5; D might be TRBD1 (5 bases). The CDR3 has 15 residues. The germline CDR1 and CDR2 sequences are LNHNV and YYDKDF (reference sequence). The CDR3 DNA sequence: TGTGCCACCAGCAGAGATGGAACAGGCTTCTACGAGCAGCACTTC. Translation gives CATSRDGTGFYEQHF.

This clonotype appeared many times. Since the CDR3 does not end with the conserved phenylalanine or tryptophan, this likely comes from a read error. V gene TRBV9 combines with J gene TRBJ1-6; tentative D call: TRBD1 (5 bases). Trimming cost V 0 bases and J 8 bases, with 6 bases left between them. Germline V gives CDR1 SGDLS, CDR2 YYNGEE. CDR3 size: 13 residues. The CDR3: CASSVGGDSPLHS. The CDR3 bases are TGTGCCAGCAGCGTAGGAGGGGATTCACCCCTCCACTCT.

This rearrangement joins TRBV15 to TRBJ1-6, with D uncertain. Per germline, CDR1 LNHNV and CDR2 YYDKDF (reference sequence). Deletions cut 3 bases from V and 8 bases from J, with 11 bases between. This CDR3 comprises 14 residues. The CDR3 nucleotides read TGTGCCACCAGCAGGGCAAGTTTCGATTCACCCCTCCACTTT. Its protein is CATSRASFDSPLHF.

This chain uses TRBV11-2 with TRBJ1-6; maybe TRBD1 (6 bases). The CDR3 is 16 residues long. Trimming cost V 7 bases and J 1 base, with 14 bases left between them. Germline CDR1 SGHAT, CDR2 FQNNGV. CDR3 region: CASTPEGTSYNSPLHF. In nucleotides, the CDR3 is TGTGCCAGCACCCCGGAGGGGACATCCTATAATTCACCCCTCCACTTT.

This clonotype showed up many times. The gene calls are TRBV10-3 and TRBJ1-2, with 7 bases identical to TRBD1. V shed 10 bases, J shed 5 bases, and the junction held 4 bases outside the gene matches. CDR1 is ENHRY, CDR2 SYGVKD, per germline. CDR3 length equals 11 residues. For the CDR3, the DNA is TGTGCCAGCGGGACAGCTTATGGCTACACCTTC. It is translated as CASGTAYGYTF.

This clonotype was observed a single time. The chain is built from TRBV11-3 and TRBJ2-7, with D possibly called TRBD1 or TRBD2 (5 bases each). The germline gives CDR1 SGHNT, CDR2 YENEEA. CDR3 length: 10 amino acids. Trimming shortened V by 5 bases and J by 8 bases, and 7 bases separated the two germline ends. Written as DNA, the CDR3 is TGTGCCAGCAGCCCGGGGCAGCAGTACGTC. This translates into CASSPGQQYV.

Concerning this clonotype itself: Germline and junction disagree at one end, which may indicate a read error. The genes are TRBV27 and TRBJ2-1; a weak D match, TRBD2 (6 bases). The CDR3 has 13 residues. Germline V gene data show CDR1 as MNHEY and CDR2 as SMNVEV (reference sequence). The CDR3 is CASGGTTANGQFF. The CDR3 nucleotides are TGTGCCAGCGGGGGGACCACGGCGAATGGGCAGTTCTTC.

In this sample, this clonotype turned up many times. This sequence joins TRBV7-2 and TRBJ2-3; D may be TRBD1 (5 bases). In germline, CDR1 is SGHTA, CDR2 FQGNSA. CDR3 length equals 12 residues. V lost 5 bases to trimming and J lost 6 bases, with 9 bases between them. In DNA, the CDR3 is TGTGCCAGCAGCCGCAGGGTGGATACGCAGTATTTT. Amino acids: CASSRRVDTQYF. The full variable domain, rest sourced from reference TRBV7-2 and TRBJ2-3, is GAGVSQSPSNKVTEKGKDVELRCDPISGHTALYWYRQSLGQGLEFLIYFQGNSAPDKSGLPSDRFSAERTGGSVSTLTIQRTQQEDSAVYLCASSRRVDTQYFGPGTRLTVL.

This clonotype was counted at least ten times. The chain couples TRBV4-2 to TRBJ2-7; maybe TRBD1 (5 bases). Per germline, CDR1 LGHNA and CDR2 YNFKEQ. The V end was cut by 0 bases, the J end by 3 bases, with 12 bases between. This CDR3 has 15 amino acids. This CDR3 is CASSQDRQGYYEQYF. CDR3 in DNA: TGTGCCAGCAGCCAAGATCGGCAGGGATACTACGAGCAGTACTTC.

This clonotype showed up many times. V gene TRBV7-9 combines with J gene TRBJ1-1, with a weak D call TRBD1 (5 bases). Germline CDR1 and CDR2: SEHNR and FQNEAQ (reference sequence). V lost 4 bases to trimming and J lost 9 bases, with 9 bases between them. CDR3 length: 11 amino acids. CDR3 nucleotide sequence: TGTGCCAGCAGCTCTCAGGGAAAAGCTTTCTTT. Encoded protein: CASSSQGKAFF.

This chain joins TRBV6-5 and TRBJ1-1; D remains unclear. The CDR3 is 13 amino acids. CDR1 and CDR2 (germline): MNHEY, SVGAGI. Trimming removed 0 bases at V and 7 bases at J, with 9 bases between. CDR3: CASSYSLYSEAFF. The CDR3 DNA reads as TGTGCCAGCAGTTACTCGTTATACAGTGAAGCTTTCTTT.

The chain is built from TRBV24-1 and TRBJ2-7, with 13 bases lining up with TRBD2. Trimming at V came to 3 bases and at J to 4 bases, leaving 17 bases not matched to a gene. CDR1 and CDR2 from the germline V gene are KGHDR and SFDVKD. The CDR3 is 20 residues long. The CDR3 DNA follows: TGTGCCACCAGTGATATACCACGACAGGGGGGACTAGCGGGGAGGTACGAGCAGTACTTC. Protein product: CATSDIPRQGGLAGRYEQYF.

The chain uses TRBV5-4 and TRBJ2-5; 10 nucleotides align to TRBD1. The germline gives CDR1 SGHNT, CDR2 YYREEE (reference sequence). Trimming cost V 3 bases and J 5 bases; bases outside gene matches: 7. This CDR3 region has 15 residues. The CDR3 protein is CASSWRDRGAETQYF. The CDR3 DNA reads as TGTGCCAGCAGCTGGCGGGACAGGGGAGCGGAGACCCAGTACTTC.

This clonotype showed up many times. The chain links TRBV20-1 to TRBJ1-6; D possibly corresponds to TRBD1 (6 bases). The CDR3 has 15 amino acids. Trimming removed 4 bases at V and 1 base at J, with 11 bases between. The germline V gene encodes CDR1 DFQATT and CDR2 SNEGSKA (reference sequence). The CDR3 here is CSAIDRTSYNSPLHF. For the CDR3, the DNA is TGCAGTGCTATTGACAGGACGTCCTATAATTCACCCCTCCACTTT.

This clonotype was counted at least ten times. The rearrangement links TRBV4-2 to TRBJ2-3, with 11 bases matching TRBD2. The CDR3 has 15 amino acids. V was pared by 8 bases and J by 6 bases, with 10 bases of the junction left unmatched. Germline CDR1 and CDR2: LGHNA and YNFKEQ. The CDR3 DNA sequence: TGTGCCAGCGCGTCGACTAGCGGGGTCTCGGATACGCAGTATTTT. This codes for CASASTSGVSDTQYF.

This clonotype has a count of ten or more. The V and J genes are TRBV6-5 and TRBJ1-6; weak D call: TRBD1 (5 bases). Germline V gene data show CDR1 as MNHEY and CDR2 as SVGAGI. Trimming cost V 2 bases and J 8 bases, with 13 bases left between them. This CDR3 has 15 residues. CDR3 in DNA: TGTGCCAGCAGTTACCAATTAGGGGCGGATTCACCCCTCCACTTT. Translated: CASSYQLGADSPLHF.

This clonotype was recorded a few times. V and J are TRBV11-1 and TRBJ1-2, with no clear D. This CDR3 spans 16 amino acids. Trimming took 2 bases from V and 0 from J, leaving 13 bases between them. In germline, CDR1 is SGHAT, CDR2 FQDESV (reference sequence). CDR3 protein: CASSLSEGRPNYGYTF. The CDR3 bases are TGTGCCAGCAGCTTATCGGAGGGCCGGCCTAACTATGGCTACACCTTC.

This clonotype has a count of ten or more. J is TRBJ1-2 and V is TRBV5-1; 7 nucleotides match TRBD1. The V and J ends lost 0 bases and 2 bases, in that order; junction bases with no gene match: 1. This CDR3 comprises 14 residues. Germline V gives CDR1 SGHRS, CDR2 YFSETQ. The CDR3 region is CASSLGDRNYGYTF. Here the CDR3 DNA reads TGCGCCAGCAGCTTGGGGGACAGAAACTATGGCTACACCTTC.

This clonotype was counted at least ten times. The chain employs TRBV4-3 and TRBJ2-3; possibly TRBD2 for D (5 bases). Germline V CDR1 and CDR2: LGHNA, YSLEER. The CDR3 is made up of 16 amino acids. V was shortened by 5 bases and J by 2 bases, with 17 bases between the two germline ends. DNA for the CDR3: TGCGCCAGCAGCATTGAGGGCCAAAGGACCACAGATACGCAGTATTTT. This gives the protein CASSIEGQRTTDTQYF.

Concerning this clonotype itself: Possible read error: a much larger clone is one base away. The chain is built from TRBV5-1 and TRBJ2-2; D is tentatively TRBD1 or TRBD2 (6 bases each). The length of the CDR3 is 15 residues. Germline CDR1 reads SGHRS; CDR2 reads YFSETQ. V lost 1 base and J 6 bases, leaving 13 bases between the germline ends. The DNA for the CDR3 is TGCGCCAGCAGCTTGAAGGGGGGAGGTGCCGGGGAGCTGTTTTTT. This encodes CASSLKGGGAGELFF.

This clonotype was recorded many times. The CDR3 DNA reads as TGTGCCAGCAGCCCCAGGGGGGGCACCGGGGAGCTGTTTTTT. Translated: CASSPRGGTGELFF. The chain couples TRBV7-2 to TRBJ2-2; the D call may be TRBD1 or TRBD2 (7 bases each). Looked up from germline, CDR1 is SGHTA and CDR2 is FQGNSA. The germline V and J ends were trimmed by 5 bases and 4 bases, with 11 bases remaining between them. This CDR3 region has 14 residues.

V gene TRBV5-2 combines with J gene TRBJ2-3; the table's TRBD2 call for D was not verified on the DNA. TRBV5-2 is tagged as a pseudogene. The CDR3 totals 16 residues. The CDR3 DNA reads as TGTGCCAGCAACTCTTACCGGGGGGGCCGAGCAGATACGCAGTATTTT. This gives the protein CASNSYRGGRADTQYF.

V and J are TRBV19 and TRBJ1-1; D is undetermined. The ends were cut back, 1 base at V and 1 base at J, with 1 base in the middle. This CDR3 has 12 residues. CDR1 and CDR2 from the germline V gene are LNHDA and SQIVND (reference sequence). The CDR3 reads CASSIGNTEAFF. DNA for the CDR3: TGTGCCAGTAGTATAGGGAACACTGAAGCTTTCTTT.

This rearrangement joins TRBV20-1 to TRBJ2-7, with TRBD2 as a possible D gene (6 bases). In germline, CDR1 is DFQATT, CDR2 SNEGSKA (reference sequence). Trimming removed 0 bases from V and 2 bases from J, with 17 bases in between. The CDR3 runs 16 residues. The CDR3 region is CSARDPEGASPYEQYF. Here the CDR3 DNA reads TGCAGTGCTAGAGATCCGGAGGGAGCATCCCCCTACGAGCAGTACTTC.

In this sample, this clonotype turned up many times. The chain employs TRBV12-3 or TRBV12-4 and TRBJ1-4, with D unclear. The germline V and J ends were trimmed by 3 bases and 8 bases, with 10 bases remaining between them. The CDR3 consists of 13 residues. CDR3 amino acids: CASSLSGREKLFF. CDR3 DNA: TGTGCCAGCAGTTTGAGCGGCAGAGAAAAACTGTTTTTT.

Of note for this clonotype: A junction end diverges from the germline sequence, so it may reflect a read error. The chain is built from TRBV6-1 and TRBJ1-5; a possible D gene is TRBD1 (5 bases). This CDR3 spans 16 amino acids. In germline, CDR1 is MNHNS, CDR2 SASEGT. The CDR3 DNA sequence: TGTGCCGGCAGCCCCGAGACAGTTGCTTTCAATCAGCCCCAGCATTTT. Protein: CAGSPETVAFNQPQHF.